This record looks at one T cell receptor beta chain sequence and its context. Which antigen it targets is not known. The sample holds no much larger clone one base away, and base qualities are not on file. Collaborating institutions collected whole blood in K2EDTA tubes following their own protocols. Collaborator samples were shipped for TCRbeta analysis as frozen whole blood, isolated PBMCs, or DNA extracted from either sample type. TCRbeta CDR3 regions were amplified from genomic DNA by means of the immunoSEQ Assay, a bias-controlled multiplex PCR. The paper's processing steps were these. Within the assay, amplification of reference gene primers was used to estimate how many nucleated cells each sample contained. To quantify the absolute abundance of each unique TCRbeta CDR3 rearrangement, sequence reads were collapsed and filtered. For each sample, productive Simpson clonality was calculated as the square root of Simpson's diversity index over productive rearrangements. In its TCRdb copy, this immuneACCESS table keeps in-frame sequences only and misses some clones. Where compared with another copy, unresolved V genes explain less than half of these, and the others have no known cause. V, J and clone size are those of that table, while D and trimming were read from the DNA. This sample is represented by 130,000 to 150,000 clones; around 85% of them were singletons. Approximately 2.7% of the sample is taken by the ten largest.

V ends up 2 bases short and J 0 bases short, with an unmatched junction base count of 1. Looking up the germline V gene yields CDR1 ENHRY and CDR2 SYGVKD. The CDR3, cysteine through phenylalanine, is 15 amino acids long. CDR3 DNA only is kept here, 45 bases in frame from base 1. The source of the sample is a study of blood T cell repertoires in COVID-19 (dated by TCRdb to 2019 to 2021). Broadly, across the study: Collaborator samples came from the United States, Italy and Spain and covered acute and convalescent phases of COVID-19. The prospective study material was composed of cDNA or gDNA derived from T cells, B-cell-depleted T cells, or PBMCs. Deeply sampled blood TCRbeta repertoires from subjects exposed to, actively infected with, or recovered from COVID-19 were included in the dataset. The repertoires were released in a freely available public database intended as a resource for research on the immune response to SARS-CoV-2. The samples were drawn from the first 160 participants of the ongoing ImmuneRACE study and from 950 to 1,500 subjects provided by 6 global collaborators. The sample metadata nearly always contained a de-identified subject ID, COVID-19 status, age in years and sex. Where available, HLA class I and class II types were obtained from metadata supplied by the sample provider rather than from assay-based typing. Summary of the overall study and its limitations: The quantity of clinical and demographic metadata differed by source and by participant and was supplied without curation.

The TCR sequence derives from a middle-aged woman with active or convalescent COVID-19. The sequence links TRBV10-3 to TRBJ1-1; the junction holds 9 bases that match TRBD1. Source material: peripheral blood. CDR3 loop: CAISETGGLNTEAFF. The DNA reads as follows: TGTGCCATCAGTGAGACAGGGGGCTTGAACACTGAAGCTTTCTTT.